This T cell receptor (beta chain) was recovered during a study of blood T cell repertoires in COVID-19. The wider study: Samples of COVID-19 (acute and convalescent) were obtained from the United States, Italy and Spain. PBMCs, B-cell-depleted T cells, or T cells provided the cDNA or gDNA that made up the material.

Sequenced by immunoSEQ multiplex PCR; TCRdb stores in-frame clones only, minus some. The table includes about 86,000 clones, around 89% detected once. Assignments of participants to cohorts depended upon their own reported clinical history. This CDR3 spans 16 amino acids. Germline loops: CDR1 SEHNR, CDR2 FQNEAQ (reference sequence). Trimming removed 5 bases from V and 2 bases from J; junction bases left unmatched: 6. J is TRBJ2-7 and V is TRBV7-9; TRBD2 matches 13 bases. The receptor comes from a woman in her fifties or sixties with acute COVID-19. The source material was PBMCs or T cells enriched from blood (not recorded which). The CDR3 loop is CASSLPTSGRPYEQYF. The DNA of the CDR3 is TGTGCCAGCAGCCTCCCGACTAGCGGGAGGCCCTACGAGCAGTACTTC.